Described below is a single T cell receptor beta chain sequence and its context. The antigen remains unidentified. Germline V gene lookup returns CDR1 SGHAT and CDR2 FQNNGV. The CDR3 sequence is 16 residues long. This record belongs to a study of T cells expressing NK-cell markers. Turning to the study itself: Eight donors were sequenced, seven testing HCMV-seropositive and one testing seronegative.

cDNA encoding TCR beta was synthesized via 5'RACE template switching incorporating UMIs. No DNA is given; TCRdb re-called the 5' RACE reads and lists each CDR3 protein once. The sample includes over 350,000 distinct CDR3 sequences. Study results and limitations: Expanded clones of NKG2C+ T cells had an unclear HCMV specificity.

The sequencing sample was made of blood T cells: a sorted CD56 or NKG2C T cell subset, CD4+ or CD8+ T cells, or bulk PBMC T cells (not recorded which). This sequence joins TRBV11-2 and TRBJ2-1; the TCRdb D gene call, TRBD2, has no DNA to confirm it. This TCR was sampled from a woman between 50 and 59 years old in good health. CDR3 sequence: CASSLSRTSGQHEQFF.